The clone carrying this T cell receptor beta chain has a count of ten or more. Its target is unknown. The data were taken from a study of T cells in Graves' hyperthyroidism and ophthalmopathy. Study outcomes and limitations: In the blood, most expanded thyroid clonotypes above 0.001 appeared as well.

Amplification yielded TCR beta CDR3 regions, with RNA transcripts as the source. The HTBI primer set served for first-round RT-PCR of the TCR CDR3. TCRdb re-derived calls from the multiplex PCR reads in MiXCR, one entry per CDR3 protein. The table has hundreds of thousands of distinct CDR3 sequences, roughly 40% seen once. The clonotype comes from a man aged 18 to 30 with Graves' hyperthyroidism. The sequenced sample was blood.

CDR3 bases: TGTGCCAGCAGCCCAACAGGGATCGGAAACACCATATATTTT. Its protein product is CASSPTGIGNTIYF. The chain combines TRBV12-3 or TRBV12-4 with TRBJ1-3; maybe TRBD1 (6 bases). The CDR3 has 14 amino acids. V was clipped by 6 bases and J by 4 bases, with 13 bases between them.